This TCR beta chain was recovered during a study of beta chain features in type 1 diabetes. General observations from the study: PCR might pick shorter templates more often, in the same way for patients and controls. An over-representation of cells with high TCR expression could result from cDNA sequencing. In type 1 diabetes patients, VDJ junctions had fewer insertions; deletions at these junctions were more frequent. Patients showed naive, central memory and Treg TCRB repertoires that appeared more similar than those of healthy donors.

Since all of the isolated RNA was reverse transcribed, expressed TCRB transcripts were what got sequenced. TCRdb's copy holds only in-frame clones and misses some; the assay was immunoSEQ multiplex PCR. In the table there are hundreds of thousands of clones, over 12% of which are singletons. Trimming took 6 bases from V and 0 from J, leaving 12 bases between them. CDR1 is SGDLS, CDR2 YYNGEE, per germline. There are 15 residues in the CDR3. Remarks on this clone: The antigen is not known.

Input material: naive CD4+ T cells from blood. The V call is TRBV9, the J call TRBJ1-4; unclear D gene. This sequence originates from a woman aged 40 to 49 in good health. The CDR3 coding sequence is TGTGCCAGCACCCTTGGGAGAACAACTAATGAAAAACTGTTTTTT. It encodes CASTLGRTTNEKLFF.